This passage covers 31 T cell receptor beta chains from one sample sequenced in a study of T cells in severe cutaneous drug reactions. Bulk and single-cell libraries used iRepertoire multiplex PCR with TCR subtype-specific primers. TCRdb re-analyzed the multiplex PCR reads; it lists each CDR3 protein once, without DNA. The sample yields about 2,700 distinct CDR3 sequences, of which the top ten take up 45% to 65%. Carbamazepine had induced Stevens-Johnson syndrome or toxic epidermal necrolysis in the sequenced donors. The sequenced material came from cells from a skin blister. These receptors were collected from a human donor with toxic epidermal necrolysis, a severe cutaneous drug reaction.

The chain employs TRBV7-2 and TRBJ2-4; TCRdb reports TRBD2, a call that lacks DNA to check it against. CDR3 length: 12 residues. CDR1 SGHTA and CDR2 FQGNSA come from the germline V gene. CDR3 in amino acids: CASSHRTGDQYF.

V gene TRBV29-1 combines with J gene TRBJ2-1. This CDR3 has 12 residues. CDR1 and CDR2 (germline): SQVTM, ANQGSEA. The CDR3 loop is CSVRLYYNEQFF.

This sequence joins TRBV12-3 or TRBV12-4 and TRBJ1-1; TCRdb names TRBD1, which stays unverified in the absence of DNA. The CDR3 runs to 12 residues. The CDR3: CASSFGQNIAFF.

The rearrangement joins TRBV30 to TRBJ2-7. Germline V gene lookup returns CDR1 GTSNPN and CDR2 SVGIG (reference sequence). This CDR3 is built from 12 residues. The CDR3 sequence: CAWSVLDYEQYF.

The chain is built from TRBV14 and TRBJ2-1; with no DNA, the TCRdb D assignment of TRBD2 cannot be verified. The CDR3 has 16 amino acids. Germline CDR1 and CDR2: SGHDN and FVKESK. CDR3 sequence reads: CASSQMTSSRYNEQFF.

This chain connects TRBV7-2 to TRBJ2-2. CDR3 length equals 11 residues. Germline lookup yields CDR1 SGHTA and CDR2 FQGNSA. The CDR3 sequence: CASSRTGELFF.

The J gene is TRBJ2-7, the V gene TRBV20-1; absent DNA, TCRdb's TRBD1 call cannot be checked. The germline CDR1 and CDR2 sequences are DFQATT and SNEGSKA (reference sequence). This CDR3 has 12 residues. CDR3: CSARGHGDEQYF.

The genes are TRBV30 and TRBJ2-3; no DNA is available, so the TRBD1 call from TCRdb remains unchecked. The CDR3 consists of 14 residues. CDR1 is GTSNPN and CDR2 is SVGIG in the germline V gene (reference sequence). CDR3: CAWSRPYPTDTQYF.

The rearrangement uses TRBV9 and TRBJ2-1; as DNA is missing, the TRBD1 call by TCRdb cannot be tested. This CDR3 contains 15 residues. CDR1 SGDLS and CDR2 YYNGEE come from the germline V gene. The CDR3 protein is CASSPGSTGHNEQFF.

The genes are TRBV2 and TRBJ2-7; TCRdb outputs TRBD2, but without DNA this stays unchecked. This CDR3 is 13 amino acids long. Germline-derived CDR1 and CDR2 are SNHLY and FYNNEI. CDR3 amino acids: CASGKDYSYEQYF.

The chain carries TRBV6-1 and TRBJ1-5. The CDR3 loop spans 15 amino acids. Germline CDR1 is MNHNS and CDR2 is SASEGT. The CDR3 sequence is CASSEVETVNQPQHF.

The rearrangement links TRBV6-6 to TRBJ1-2; as DNA is missing, the TRBD1 call by TCRdb cannot be tested. The length of the CDR3 is 17 residues. Per germline, CDR1 MNHNY and CDR2 SVGAGI (reference sequence). The CDR3 reads CASSYIMPGQGLYGYTF.

This rearrangement joins TRBV2 to TRBJ1-5; TCRdb gives TRBD1 as the D gene, but with no DNA this cannot be confirmed. CDR1 and CDR2 from the germline V gene are SNHLY and FYNNEI. CDR3 length: 15 amino acids. CDR3 protein: CASSGTGGRGQPQHF.

The chain combines TRBV29-1 with TRBJ2-1; TCRdb picks TRBD2, but there is no DNA to check that call. Germline CDR1 is SQVTM and CDR2 is ANQGSEA. The CDR3 has 14 residues. The CDR3 loop reads CSVERLAGYNEQFF.

By frequency, this clonotype is medium-sized. V usage is TRBV29-1 and J usage is TRBJ2-1; TCRdb designates TRBD2, a call that cannot be tested without DNA. The CDR3 has 14 amino acids. Germline V CDR1 and CDR2: SQVTM, ANQGSEA. Here the CDR3 reads CSVEGIGSYDEQFF.

This sequence joins TRBV9 and TRBJ2-5; the D call from TCRdb, TRBD1, cannot be confirmed without DNA. This CDR3 comprises 14 residues. Germline CDR1 reads SGDLS; CDR2 reads YYNGEE. The CDR3 protein is CASSVGGRPETQYF.

This chain links TRBV9 with TRBJ2-7; TCRdb reports TRBD2, a call that lacks DNA to check it against. This CDR3 has 11 amino acids. The germline gives CDR1 SGDLS, CDR2 YYNGEE. CDR3 region: CASSQGHEQYF.

By frequency, this clonotype is medium-sized. V usage is TRBV25-1 and J usage is TRBJ2-5; there is no DNA to check the TCRdb D call of TRBD2. Germline CDR1 and CDR2: MGHDK and SYGVNS. This CDR3 spans 17 amino acids. CDR3 protein: CASSDRTSGDPRETQYF.

Considering frequency, this clonotype is medium-sized. The J gene is TRBJ2-2, the V gene TRBV24-1. The CDR3 spans 14 residues. Germline-derived CDR1 and CDR2 are KGHDR and SFDVKD. The CDR3 sequence: CATSDWGNTGELFF.

The genes are TRBV6-6 and TRBJ2-1; the TCRdb D gene call, TRBD2, has no DNA to confirm it. Germline-derived CDR1 and CDR2 are MNHNY and SVGAGI (reference sequence). The CDR3 has 16 amino acids. CDR3 sequence: CASSLNRAGKRNEQFF.

This clonotype is identified as medium-sized (0.01 to 0.1%) from frequency. The V gene is TRBV20-1, the J gene TRBJ2-7. This CDR3 has 13 amino acids. The V gene's germline CDR1 is DFQATT and CDR2 SNEGSKA (reference sequence). The CDR3 sequence is CSARGGSSYEQYF.

The V and J genes are TRBV6-1 and TRBJ1-1; there is no DNA to check the TCRdb D call of TRBD1. In germline, CDR1 is MNHNS, CDR2 SASEGT. The length of the CDR3 is 14 residues. CDR3 in amino acids: CASSEAAGGPGAFF.

The CDR3 reads CASSGTGSSYEQYF. The chain uses TRBV12-3 or TRBV12-4 and TRBJ2-7; the TRBD1 assignment by TCRdb is unverifiable without DNA. This CDR3 region has 14 residues.

The V and J genes are TRBV2 and TRBJ2-7; the D call from TCRdb, TRBD2, cannot be confirmed without DNA. CDR3 length: 14 residues. The germline gives CDR1 SNHLY, CDR2 FYNNEI. CDR3 amino acids: CASGSGLVLYEQYF.

The chain recombines TRBV9 with TRBJ2-1; the D call from TCRdb, TRBD1, cannot be confirmed without DNA. This CDR3 comprises 15 residues. The germline V gene encodes CDR1 SGDLS and CDR2 YYNGEE. CDR3 residues: CASSSGQGATREQFF.

The gene calls are TRBV30 and TRBJ1-1; TCRdb picks TRBD1, but there is no DNA to check that call. CDR1 and CDR2 from the germline V gene are GTSNPN and SVGIG (reference sequence). This CDR3 spans 13 amino acids. CDR3 residues: CAWTTGGGGEAFF.

V gene TRBV30 combines with J gene TRBJ2-1; absent DNA, TCRdb's TRBD1 call cannot be checked. CDR1 is GTSNPN and CDR2 is SVGIG in the germline V gene (reference sequence). The CDR3 contains 11 residues. CDR3 in amino acids: CAWDRGYEQFF.

Measured by frequency, this clonotype is large. The rearrangement links TRBV5-6 to TRBJ1-6. The CDR3 covers 15 residues. The germline V gene encodes CDR1 SGHDT and CDR2 YYEEEE. The CDR3: CASSFDSAYNSPLHF.

This clonotype is labeled medium-sized based on frequency. CDR3 sequence: CASSLERDEQFF. This chain connects TRBV7-2 to TRBJ2-1; no DNA is available, so the TRBD2 call from TCRdb remains unchecked. The CDR3 sequence is 12 residues long. Per germline, CDR1 SGHTA and CDR2 FQGNSA.

The chain joins TRBV9 to TRBJ2-1; TCRdb picks TRBD1, but there is no DNA to check that call. Germline V gene lookup returns CDR1 SGDLS and CDR2 YYNGEE. The length of the CDR3 is 15 residues. This CDR3 is CASSVTTGGGDEQFF. The full variable domain, rest sourced from reference TRBV9 and TRBJ2-1, is DSGVTQTPKHLITATGQRVTLRCSPRSGDLSVYWYQQSLDQGLQFLIQYYNGEERAKGNILERFSAQQFPDLHSELNLSSLELGDSALYFCASSVTTGGGDEQFFGPGTRLTVL.

The chain links TRBV19 to TRBJ2-1; the TCRdb D gene call, TRBD1, has no DNA to confirm it. CDR3 length: 13 amino acids. Germline V gene data show CDR1 as LNHDA and CDR2 as SQIVND (reference sequence). The CDR3 here is CATTDRAWNEQFF.